The T cell receptor beta chain described here comes from a study of OX40 agonist ivuxolimab in advanced cancers. It was autoimmune disease history or systemic immunosuppression that excluded patients. Trimming stripped 8 bases from V and 0 bases from J, with 8 bases between. This CDR3 spans 13 amino acids. The germline V gene has CDR1 SNHLY and CDR2 FYNNEI. TCRdb's copy holds only in-frame clones and misses some; the assay was immunoSEQ multiplex PCR. Of tens of thousands of clones listed, about 89% are singletons. The rearrangement links TRBV2 to TRBJ1-3; D remains unclear. The sequence was obtained from an adult with an advanced solid tumor such as melanoma, head and neck, liver or kidney cancer. Here the sequenced sample was CD4+ or CD8+ T cells sorted from blood, taken in a trial of the OX40 agonist ivuxolimab. The CDR3 protein is CASGIISGNTIYF. Here the CDR3 DNA reads TGTGCCAGCGGGATCATCTCTGGAAACACCATATATTTT. Full variable domain (rest looked up from reference TRBV2 and TRBJ1-3): EPEVTQTPSHQVTQMGQEVILRCVPISNHLYFYWYRQILGQKVEFLVSFYNNEISEKSEIFDDQFSVERPDGSNFTLKIRSTKLEDSAMYFCASGIISGNTIYFGEGSWLTVV.